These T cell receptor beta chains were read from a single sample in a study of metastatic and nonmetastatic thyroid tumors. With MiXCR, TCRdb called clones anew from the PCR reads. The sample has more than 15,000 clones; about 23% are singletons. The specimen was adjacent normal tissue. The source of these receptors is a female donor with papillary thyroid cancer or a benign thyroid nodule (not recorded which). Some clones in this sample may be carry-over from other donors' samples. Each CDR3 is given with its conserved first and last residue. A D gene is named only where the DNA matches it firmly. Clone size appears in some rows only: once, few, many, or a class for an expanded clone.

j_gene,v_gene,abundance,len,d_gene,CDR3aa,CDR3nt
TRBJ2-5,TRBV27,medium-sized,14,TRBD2,CASSKTSGKETQYF,TGTGCCAGCAGTAAGACTAGCGGGAAAGAGACCCAGTACTTC
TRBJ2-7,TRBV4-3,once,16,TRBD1,CASSQDKGGFSYEQYF,TGCGCCAGCAGCCAAGATAAAGGGGGCTTTTCCTACGAGCAGTACTTC
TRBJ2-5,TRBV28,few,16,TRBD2,CASSSQTSGLQETQYF,TGTGCCAGCAGCTCTCAGACTAGCGGGCTTCAAGAGACCCAGTACTTC
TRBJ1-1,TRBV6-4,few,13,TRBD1,CATDRDRNTEAFF,TGTGCCACCGACCGGGACAGGAACACTGAAGCTTTCTTT
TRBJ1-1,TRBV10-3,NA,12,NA,CAIGTSNTEAFF,TGTGCCATCGGGACATCGAACACTGAAGCTTTCTTT
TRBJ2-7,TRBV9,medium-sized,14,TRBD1,CASSVERDSYEQYF,TGTGCCAGCAGCGTAGAACGGGACAGCTACGAGCAGTACTTC
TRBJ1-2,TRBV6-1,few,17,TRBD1,CASSHSPKGQGVGGYTF,TGTGCCAGCAGCCACTCACCAAAAGGACAGGGGGTTGGTGGCTACACCTTC
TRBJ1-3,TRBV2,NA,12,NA,CASIYAGNTIYF,TGTGCCAGCATTTATGCCGGAAACACCATATATTTT
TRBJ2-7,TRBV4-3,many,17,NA,CASSQGSAQGSLDEQYF,TGCGCCAGCAGCCAAGGCTCAGCGCAGGGCTCCCTTGACGAGCAGTACTTC
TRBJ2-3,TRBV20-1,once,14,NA,CSAINRKSTDTQYF,TGCAGTGCTATCAACAGAAAGAGCACAGATACGCAGTATTTT
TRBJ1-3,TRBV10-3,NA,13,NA,CATTRAIGNTIYF,TGTGCCACCACCAGGGCGATTGGAAACACCATATATTTT
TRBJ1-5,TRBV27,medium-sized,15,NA,CASSPLGSLNQPQHF,TGTGCCAGCAGTCCCCTTGGGTCCTTAAATCAGCCCCAGCATTTT
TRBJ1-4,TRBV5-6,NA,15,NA,CASSLETGRGEKLFF,TGTGCCAGCAGCTTGGAAACAGGGAGGGGTGAAAAACTGTTTTTT
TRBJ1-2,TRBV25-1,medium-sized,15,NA,CASSGLDRSGYGYTF,TGTGCCAGCAGTGGATTAGACAGGTCGGGCTATGGCTACACCTTC
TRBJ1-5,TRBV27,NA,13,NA,CASRSYGNQPQHF,TGTGCCAGCAGATCGTACGGCAATCAGCCCCAGCATTTT